Listed below are T cell receptor beta chains from one sample, sequenced in a study of early T cells in non-severe SARS-CoV-2 infection. TCRdb reprocessed the 5' RACE reads with MiXCR, giving one entry per CDR3 protein. The sample has tens of thousands of distinct CDR3 sequences, around 9.3% seen once. Source material: whole blood. The receptor source for this set is an adult who was a healthcare worker with PCR-confirmed SARS-CoV-2 infection or an uninfected control (not recorded which). The CDR3 runs from the conserved cysteine through the conserved F or W. D genes are given only for firm matches. Where a row states a size, it is once, few, many or the class of an expanded clone; other rows omit it.

j_call v_call d_call clone_size cdr3_nt cdr3_aa
TRBJ2-1 TRBV18 NA many TGTGCCAGCTCACTCGACACATACAATGAGCAGTTCTTC CASSLDTYNEQFF
TRBJ1-5 TRBV6-1 NA many TGTGCCAGCAGTGAACCCGGAGGGCAGCCCCAGCATTTT CASSEPGGQPQHF
TRBJ2-7 TRBV12-3/TRBV12-4 NA many TGTGCCAGCACCTTAGGGGGACCTTACTACGAGCAGTACTTC CASTLGGPYYEQYF
TRBJ2-3 TRBV7-3 NA few TGTGCCAGCAGCTCCCAGGTCGACACAGATACGCAGTATTTT CASSSQVDTDTQYF
TRBJ2-3 TRBV20-1 NA few TGCAGTGCGACCAAACAGATTAACACAGATACGCAGTATTTT CSATKQINTDTQYF
TRBJ2-1 TRBV7-9 TRBD2 many TGTGCCAGCAGCTCCGGACTAGGGCTCAATATTGAGCAGTTCTTC CASSSGLGLNIEQFF
TRBJ2-1 TRBV12-3/TRBV12-4 TRBD2 few TGTGCCAGCACGGCCGATGTTGGCGGGAGTGGTGAGCAGTTCTTC CASTADVGGSGEQFF
TRBJ1-5 TRBV4-2 TRBD1 many TGTGCCAGCAGCCAAGAGACAGGGGGAAATCAGCCCCAGCATTTT CASSQETGGNQPQHF
TRBJ1-2 TRBV7-2 NA few TGTGCCAGCAGCACCAACCCTACAGGGTACTATGGCTACACCTTC CASSTNPTGYYGYTF
TRBJ2-1 TRBV12-3/TRBV12-4 NA many TGTGCCAGCAGTCCCGAAATCTCGCGCGATGAGCAGTTCTTC CASSPEISRDEQFF
TRBJ1-1 TRBV5-1 TRBD1 few TGCGCCAGCAGCACCGGGACAGGGGTATTTACTGAAGCTTTCTTT CASSTGTGVFTEAFF
TRBJ1-1 TRBV28 NA many TGTGCCAGCGAGTGGTCGGGTCGGCGAGCTTTCTTT CASEWSGRRAFF
TRBJ1-1 TRBV14 NA few TGTGCCAGCAGCCAATACATGAACACTGAAGCTTTCTTT CASSQYMNTEAFF
TRBJ1-4 TRBV20-1 TRBD1 NA TGCAGTGCCGGGACAGGGGGCAATGAAAAACTGTTTTTT CSAGTGGNEKLFF
TRBJ1-2 TRBV15 NA few TGTGCCACCAGCAGAGATTGGTTTAGCTACACCTTC CATSRDWFSYTF
TRBJ2-2 TRBV28 NA NA TGTGCCTCTTTTAACGGAGGGAACACCGGGGAGCTATTTTTT CASFNGGNTGELFF
TRBJ2-3 TRBV7-2 NA many TGTGCCAGCAGCTTAGGCTGGTGGCACACAGATACGCAGTATTTT CASSLGWWHTDTQYF
TRBJ1-2 TRBV20-1 TRBD1 few TGCAGTATCCACAGGGGGAACTATGGCTACACCTTC CSIHRGNYGYTF
TRBJ2-7 TRBV28 NA few TGTGCCAGCAGCGCAACTCACAGTCCCTACGAGCAGTACTTC CASSATHSPYEQYF
TRBJ2-6 TRBV7-2 NA NA TGTGCCAGCAGCCAGGGCCTCACTGGGGCCAACGTCCTGACTTTC CASSQGLTGANVLTF
TRBJ2-1 TRBV6-2/TRBV6-3 TRBD2 many TGTGCCAGCCGTTCCACGGGAGGGTATTACAATGAGCAGTTCTTC CASRSTGGYYNEQFF
TRBJ2-1 TRBV7-8 NA many TGTGCCAGCAGCTTAGGGCCGTCGCAGCTCTACAATGAGCAGTTCTTC CASSLGPSQLYNEQFF
TRBJ1-5 TRBV29-1 NA many TGCAGCGTCCAGACAAACTGGGATCAGCCCCAGCATTTT CSVQTNWDQPQHF
TRBJ2-7 TRBV28 TRBD1 NA TGTGCCAGCAGTGCGCGGACAGGGCCCCACGAGCAGTACTTC CASSARTGPHEQYF
TRBJ2-2 TRBV5-1 TRBD1 NA TGCGCCAGCAGTAGGACAGGTGGGGAAACCGGGGAGCTGTTTTTT CASSRTGGETGELFF
TRBJ2-3 TRBV11-2 NA few TGTGCCAGCGCCAGCTTATGGGGGGACGATACGCAGTATTTT CASASLWGDDTQYF
TRBJ1-3 TRBV28 TRBD1 few TGTGCCAGCAGTTTATCGGGACAGGGGGCGCGAGGAAACACCATATATTTT CASSLSGQGARGNTIYF
TRBJ2-7 TRBV29-1 NA few TGCAGCGCTCGGGTGGGCATCCCTCAGTACTTC CSARVGIPQYF
TRBJ1-4 TRBV6-5 NA NA TGTGCCAGCAGTTACTCAGGGGTGGGTGAAAAACTGTTTTTT CASSYSGVGEKLFF
TRBJ1-5 TRBV12-3/TRBV12-4 NA many TGTGCCAGCAGCCCCGGGCTCCGTCAGCCCCAGCATTTT CASSPGLRQPQHF
TRBJ2-1 TRBV21-1 NA many TGTGCCAGCAGCAAATGGCTAGCGTACAATGAGCAGTTCTTC CASSKWLAYNEQFF
TRBJ1-1 TRBV30 TRBD1 NA TGTGCCTGGAGTGTACAGTTGGGGCGACAGGGTTTAGCTTTCTTT CAWSVQLGRQGLAFF
TRBJ2-5 TRBV12-3/TRBV12-4 NA many TGTGCCAGCAGCTACACCGAAGGGACGGATCCTCAAGAGACCCAGTACTTC CASSYTEGTDPQETQYF
TRBJ2-7 TRBV27 TRBD1 many TGTGCCAGCAGTTTTTTGGACAGGATTAAATACGAGCAGTACTTC CASSFLDRIKYEQYF
TRBJ2-2 TRBV14 NA few TGTGCCAGCAGCCAAGTTGGGATCTCCGGGGAGCTGTTTTTT CASSQVGISGELFF
TRBJ2-4 TRBV28 TRBD1 few TGTGCCAGCAGTCCCTGGACAGGGGTAGCCAAAAACATTCAGTACTTC CASSPWTGVAKNIQYF
TRBJ2-1 TRBV7-8 TRBD2 many TGTGCCAGCAGCTTAGACGTACCAAGCGGGACGGCCTACAATGAGCAGTTCTTC CASSLDVPSGTAYNEQFF
TRBJ2-1 TRBV20-1 TRBD2 many TGCAGTGCTAGAGGGCGGGAGTTATCCTACAATGAGCAGTTCTTC CSARGRELSYNEQFF
TRBJ2-7 TRBV6-2/TRBV6-3 TRBD2 many TGTGCCAGCATCCCCGGGACTAGCGGGAGTTACGAGCAGTACTTC CASIPGTSGSYEQYF
TRBJ2-5 TRBV6-1 TRBD1 many TGTGCCAGCAGTGAACAGAGACAGGGGGGAGAGACCCAGTACTTC CASSEQRQGGETQYF
TRBJ2-3 TRBV4-1 NA few TGCGCCAGCAGCCTCCCCGCCGGAACGTCGGATACGCAGTATTTT CASSLPAGTSDTQYF
TRBJ2-5 TRBV28 TRBD1 NA TGTGCCAGCAGACCCGGGACAGGGAAGGAGACCCAGTACTTC CASRPGTGKETQYF
TRBJ2-7 TRBV7-8 NA NA TGTGCCAGCAGCCCCCAGGTAACCACCTACGAGCAGTACTTC CASSPQVTTYEQYF
TRBJ2-5 TRBV7-2 TRBD2 many TGTGCCAGCAGCTTAGCGCTAGCGGGAGGAGGGGAGACCCAGTACTTC CASSLALAGGGETQYF